This passage covers 7 T cell receptor beta chains from one sample sequenced in a study of cytomegalovirus exposure and HLA in healthy donors. Assay used: immunoSEQ multiplex PCR; TCRdb lists only in-frame clones, some missing. The sample has about 110,000 clones; approximately 90% are singletons. Sample: PBMCs. Receptor source: a woman younger than 30 in good health and CMV-seronegative.

A note on this clone: Distinct nucleotide sequences in the sample also encode this CDR3. The J gene is TRBJ2-7, the V gene TRBV28; no definite D call. CDR3 length equals 13 residues. From germline, CDR1 is MDHEN and CDR2 SYDVKM. The V gene lost 5 bases and the J gene lost 7 bases, with 15 bases spanning the gap. CDR3 residues: CASSPFSLFEQYF. DNA for the CDR3: TGTGCCAGCAGTCCTTTCTCCCTCTTTGAGCAGTACTTC.

V is TRBV28 and J is TRBJ1-1, with D uncertain. The V gene's germline CDR1 is MDHEN and CDR2 SYDVKM. Trimming cost V 5 bases and J 3 bases, with 7 bases left between them. CDR3 length: 12 amino acids. The CDR3 here is CASSRRDTEAFF. CDR3 DNA sequence: TGTGCCAGCAGTCGCCGGGACACTGAAGCTTTCTTT.

The V call is TRBV18, the J call TRBJ2-6; D is possibly TRBD2 (5 bases). Germline-derived CDR1 and CDR2 are KGHSH and LQKENI. Trimming cost V 0 bases and J 2 bases, with 5 bases left between them. This CDR3 is 15 amino acids long. The CDR3 here is CASSPPGAGANVLTF. As DNA, the CDR3 is TGTGCCAGCTCACCACCCGGGGCTGGGGCCAACGTCCTGACTTTC. Full variable domain (remainder filled in from reference TRBV18 and TRBJ2-6): NAGVMQNPRHLVRRRGQEARLRCSPMKGHSHVYWYRQLPEEGLKFMVYLQKENIIDESGMPKERFSAEFPKEGPSILRIQQVVRGDSAAYFCASSPPGAGANVLTFGAGSRLTVL.

The chain combines TRBV25-1 with TRBJ2-7, with TRBD2 identical over 14 bases. The ends lost 2 bases at V and 2 bases at J; junction bases unmatched: 8. The CDR3 loop spans 18 amino acids. Germline V gives CDR1 MGHDK, CDR2 SYGVNS. The CDR3 DNA is TGTGCCAGCAGTGAAGGTAGGACTAGCGGGAGGCATACCTACGAGCAGTACTTC. As protein: CASSEGRTSGRHTYEQYF.

The V gene is TRBV7-9, the J gene TRBJ2-1, with 10 bases aligning to TRBD2. Trimming removed 2 bases from V and 8 bases from J; junction bases left unmatched: 6. The CDR3 length is 15 residues. CDR1 is SEHNR, CDR2 FQNEAQ, per germline (reference sequence). For the CDR3, the DNA is TGTGCCAGCAGCTTAACTAGCGGGGAGTGGGATGAGCAGTTCTTC. Protein sequence: CASSLTSGEWDEQFF.

The rearrangement links TRBV27 to TRBJ2-3; D is uncertain. The germline CDR1 and CDR2 sequences are MNHEY and SMNVEV (reference sequence). The V and J ends lost 0 bases and 2 bases respectively, with 12 bases between them. The CDR3 loop spans 16 amino acids. The CDR3, as DNA: TGTGCCAGCAGTTTATCAATAATTCCCCCCACAGATACGCAGTATTTT. Encoded protein: CASSLSIIPPTDTQYF.

This clone was counted once. The chain combines TRBV27 with TRBJ2-7; 11 bases agree with TRBD1. The V gene end was trimmed by 7 bases and the J gene end by 6 bases; junction bases not matched to a gene: 8. Per germline, CDR1 MNHEY and CDR2 SMNVEV (reference sequence). The CDR3 has 14 residues. The CDR3 loop reads CASTPGQGGREQYF. The CDR3, as DNA: TGTGCCAGCACTCCGGGACAGGGGGGTCGCGAGCAGTACTTC.